These 30 T cell receptor beta chains originate from one sample sequenced in a study of blood T cell repertoires in COVID-19. TCRdb's table, derived via immunoSEQ multiplex PCR, lists solely in-frame clones and lacks some. The sample comprises around 160,000 clones, about 83% of which are singletons, and more than 11% rests with the top ten. Specimen: peripheral blood. The source is an elderly woman with acute or convalescent COVID-19.

The chain is built from TRBV5-1 and TRBJ2-2, with 8 bases identical to TRBD1. CDR1 is SGHRS and CDR2 is YFSETQ in the germline V gene. J gave up 4 bases and V 5 bases, and 7 bases lay outside the gene matches. This CDR3 contains 15 residues. The CDR3 region has the DNA TGCGCCAGCAGACGACAGGGGTTTAGCACCGGGGAGCTGTTTTTT. Amino acids: CASRRQGFSTGELFF.

A remark on this clone: Other nucleotide sequences from this sample produce the same CDR3. V gene TRBV5-1 combines with J gene TRBJ2-3; 12 nucleotides match TRBD2. The ends lost 4 bases at V and 1 base at J; junction bases unmatched: 4. Per germline, CDR1 SGHRS and CDR2 YFSETQ. There are 16 residues in the CDR3. CDR3 DNA sequence: TGCGCCAGCAGCCTGGGGACTAGCGGGCGCACAGATACGCAGTATTTT. This translates into CASSLGTSGRTDTQYF.

The rearrangement links TRBV18 to TRBJ2-3, with 8 positions matching TRBD1. The CDR3 runs 16 residues. The J segment lost 0 bases and the V segment lost 4 bases, leaving 6 bases of the junction unmatched. Germline CDR1 and CDR2: KGHSH and LQKENI. The CDR3 sequence: CASSRGTGSSTDTQYF. CDR3 sequence (DNA): TGTGCCAGCTCACGCGGGACAGGATCTAGCACAGATACGCAGTATTTT.

The chain links TRBV6-5 to TRBJ2-4; 7 nucleotides agree with TRBD1. The CDR3 spans 15 residues. CDR1 and CDR2 (germline): MNHEY, SVGAGI. The V gene end was trimmed by 6 bases and the J gene end by 1 base; junction bases not matched to a gene: 6. The CDR3 nucleotides are TGTGCCAGCAGAGACAGGGATTTGGCCAAAAACATTCAGTACTTC. Its protein product is CASRDRDLAKNIQYF.

The chain couples TRBV2 to TRBJ1-4; D remains unclear. The V gene lost 7 bases and the J gene lost 0 bases, with 15 bases spanning the gap. The CDR3 runs 16 residues. Germline lookup yields CDR1 SNHLY and CDR2 FYNNEI. The CDR3 loop is CASIVGGSATNEKLFF. The DNA of the CDR3 is TGTGCCAGCATCGTTGGCGGATCCGCAACTAATGAAAAACTGTTTTTT. Using reference TRBV2 and TRBJ1-4 for the parts outside the CDR3, the full variable domain is EPEVTQTPSHQVTQMGQEVILRCVPISNHLYFYWYRQILGQKVEFLVSFYNNEISEKSEIFDDQFSVERPDGSNFTLKIRSTKLEDSAMYFCASIVGGSATNEKLFFGSGTQLSVL.

V usage is TRBV7-9 and J usage is TRBJ1-2, with TRBD1 identical over 10 bases. The germline gives CDR1 SEHNR, CDR2 FQNEAQ (reference sequence). The CDR3 runs 13 residues. V lost 5 bases, J lost 7 bases, and 4 bases stayed unmatched. The CDR3 loop is CASSPGTGVGYTF. The CDR3 nucleotides are TGTGCCAGCAGCCCCGGGACAGGGGTTGGCTACACCTTC.

This clone has just one count. CDR3 loop: CASSLLATHNEQFF. The CDR3 DNA reads TGTGCCAGCAGCTTATTAGCCACCCACAATGAGCAGTTCTTC. The rearrangement joins TRBV7-9 to TRBJ2-1; D is unclear. Trimming took off 2 bases at V and 5 bases at J, with 10 bases between the two ends. Looked up from germline, CDR1 is SEHNR and CDR2 is FQNEAQ (reference sequence). The CDR3 has 14 amino acids.

The rearrangement uses TRBV27 and TRBJ1-5; D unclear. The CDR3 is 15 amino acids. Germline assignment: CDR1 MNHEY and CDR2 SMNVEV (reference sequence). Trimming shortened V by 2 bases and J by 0 bases, and 8 bases separated the two germline ends. CDR3 in DNA: TGTGCCAGCAGTTTAGGAGGGTATAGCAATCAGCCCCAGCATTTT. Its translation is CASSLGGYSNQPQHF.

The count of this clone is one. The V call is TRBV3-1 (or the pseudogene TRBV3-2), the J call TRBJ2-5; 8 bases are shared with TRBD1. The CDR3 spans 16 residues. The V gene's germline CDR1 is LGHDT and CDR2 YNNKEL (reference sequence). Trimming took 5 bases from V and 5 from J; bases not matched to a gene: 13. The chain's CDR3 is CASSSIQGAQSETQYF. The CDR3 DNA reads as TGTGCCAGCAGCTCCATTCAGGGGGCGCAGTCTGAGACCCAGTACTTC.

This clone was recorded a few times. The chain has TRBV7-9 and TRBJ2-4, with 9 bases that match TRBD2. Germline trimming cut 6 bases from V and 2 bases from J; bases unmatched to any gene: 17. Germline CDR1 is SEHNR and CDR2 is FQNEAQ (reference sequence). The CDR3 extends over 19 amino acids. The chain's CDR3 is CASSRSLGGGATTKNIQYF. In nucleotides, the CDR3 is TGTGCCAGCAGTCGCTCATTGGGCGGGGGGGCCACGACCAAAAACATTCAGTACTTC.

This clone showed up just once. The V call is TRBV5-6, the J call TRBJ1-4; a possible D gene is TRBD1 (5 bases). The V end lost 3 bases, the J end lost 8 bases, and 20 bases lay between the germline ends. Per germline, CDR1 SGHDT and CDR2 YYEEEE. CDR3 size: 16 residues. CDR3 region: CASSSIGGAGSEKLFF. The CDR3 DNA follows: TGTGCCAGCAGCTCCATAGGAGGGGCAGGATCGGAAAAACTGTTTTTT.

V and J are TRBV5-6 and TRBJ1-6, with D possibly being TRBD1 (6 bases). This CDR3 is 15 amino acids long. Germline V gives CDR1 SGHDT, CDR2 YYEEEE. Trimming pared 4 bases from V and 6 bases from J, leaving 14 bases between. The CDR3 DNA sequence: TGTGCCAGCAGCACCGGACAGACGCGTAATTCACCCCTCCACTTT. As protein: CASSTGQTRNSPLHF. The full variable domain, with the rest looked up from reference TRBV5-6 and TRBJ1-6, is DAGVTQSPTHLIKTRGQQVTLRCSPKSGHDTVSWYQQALGQGPQFIFQYYEEEERQRGNFPDRFSGHQFPNYSSELNVNALLLGDSALYLCASSTGQTRNSPLHFGNGTRLTVT.

The chain recombines TRBV11-2 with TRBJ1-1, with 7 positions matching TRBD1. The V segment lost 1 base and the J segment 3 bases; nucleotides outside the gene matches: 2. This CDR3 has 14 amino acids. The germline gives CDR1 SGHAT, CDR2 FQNNGV. The DNA of the CDR3 is TGTGCCAGCAGCTTAGCAGGGGGGTACACTGAAGCTTTCTTT. Its protein product is CASSLAGGYTEAFF.

This chain connects TRBV11-2 to TRBJ2-5, with 9 positions matching TRBD1. This CDR3 is 14 amino acids long. Losses at the gene ends were 4 bases for V and 7 bases for J; bases not matched to a gene: 7. In germline, CDR1 is SGHAT, CDR2 FQNNGV. The CDR3 DNA follows: TGTGCCAGCAGCTCTACAGGGGGCGCGGGGACCCAGTACTTC. This translates into CASSSTGGAGTQYF.

The chain uses TRBV18 and TRBJ2-7, with TRBD1 identical over 7 bases. CDR3 length: 14 residues. V gave up 3 bases and J gave up 3 bases; unmatched junction bases: 5. Germline CDR1 KGHSH, CDR2 LQKENI. The DNA for the CDR3 is TGTGCCAGCTCACCCGGGACAGAAATCTACGAGCAGTACTTC. Its protein is CASSPGTEIYEQYF.

The genes are TRBV24-1 and TRBJ1-2; 7 nucleotides line up with TRBD1. The CDR3 covers 14 residues. Germline V gene sequence: CDR1 KGHDR, CDR2 SFDVKD. V trimming: 6 bases; J trimming: 1 base; junction bases outside the gene matches: 4. This CDR3 reads CATSPWTGNYGYTF. Here the CDR3 DNA reads TGTGCCACCAGTCCCTGGACAGGTAACTATGGCTACACCTTC.

CDR3 amino acids: CASSFSPKLPTDTQYF. The CDR3 region has the DNA TGCGCCAGCAGCTTTTCTCCTAAGCTCCCCACAGATACGCAGTATTTT. The chain couples TRBV5-1 to TRBJ2-3; D is undetermined. This CDR3 is 16 amino acids long. Trimming took off 2 bases at V and 2 bases at J, with 15 bases between the two ends. The germline V gene has CDR1 SGHRS and CDR2 YFSETQ.

This clone appeared a single time. The chain couples TRBV12-3 or TRBV12-4 to TRBJ2-1, with TRBD1 as a possible D gene (5 bases). The CDR3 contains 13 residues. V lost 0 bases to trimming and J lost 9 bases, with 9 bases between them. The CDR3 DNA reads TGTGCCAGCAGTTTAGCGACAAGGGGTGAGCAGTTCTTC. It translates to CASSLATRGEQFF.

This chain uses TRBV21-1 with TRBJ2-7; the table's D call, TRBD1, has no DNA check behind it. TRBV21-1 is reported as a pseudogene. The CDR3 spans 16 residues. CDR3 DNA sequence: TGTGCCAGCAGCAAAGGGCCGGGACAGGGGAGAGGCGAGCAGTACTTC. This sequence encodes CASSKGPGQGRGEQYF.

The chain couples TRBV25-1 to TRBJ2-3; 12 bases fit TRBD2. Germline CDR1 and CDR2: MGHDK and SYGVNS. This CDR3 has 13 residues. The ends lost 6 bases at V and 6 bases at J; junction bases unmatched: 1. CDR3 sequence: CASRTSGSDTQYF. In DNA, the CDR3 is TGTGCCAGCAGGACTAGCGGGAGTGATACGCAGTATTTT. The entire variable domain, with the rest obtained from reference TRBV25-1 and TRBJ2-3, is as follows: EADIYQTPRYLVIGTGKKITLECSQTMGHDKMYWYQQDPGMELHLIHYSYGVNSTEKGDLSSESTVSRIRTEHFPLTLESARPSHTSQYLCASRTSGSDTQYFGPGTRLTVL.

The V and J genes are TRBV10-1 and TRBJ1-2, with 10 nucleotides matching TRBD1. CDR1 and CDR2 (germline): WNHNN, SYGVQD (reference sequence). V lost 8 bases, J lost 7 bases, and 7 bases stayed unmatched. The CDR3 length is 13 residues. The CDR3 loop reads CASERQGAAGYTF. The DNA of the CDR3 is TGCGCCAGCGAGAGACAGGGGGCTGCTGGCTACACCTTC.

As DNA, the CDR3 is TGCGCCAGCAGCCCCCCGGGGGAGACCCAGTACTTC. Residues: CASSPPGETQYF. The rearrangement joins TRBV5-1 to TRBJ2-5, with D maybe TRBD2 (5 bases). V lost 4 bases and J 5 bases, leaving 9 bases between the germline ends. This CDR3 region has 12 residues. CDR1 is SGHRS, CDR2 YFSETQ, per germline.

The chain combines TRBV11-2 with TRBJ1-1; D is uncertain. Trimming removed 1 base at V and 8 bases at J, with 5 bases between. CDR1 SGHAT and CDR2 FQNNGV come from the germline V gene. There are 11 residues in the CDR3. CDR3 nucleotide sequence: TGTGCCAGCAGCTTAGCCAGGGAAGCTTTCTTT. This encodes CASSLAREAFF.

The rearrangement joins TRBV5-1 to TRBJ2-7; possibly TRBD1 for D (5 bases). CDR1 is SGHRS, CDR2 YFSETQ, per germline. The CDR3 is made up of 14 amino acids. The V gene lost 3 bases and the J gene lost 5 bases, with 15 bases spanning the gap. The CDR3 DNA reads as TGCGCCAGCAGCTGGCAGGGAACAGGCGACGAGCAGTACTTC. Amino acids: CASSWQGTGDEQYF.

The chain recombines TRBV19 with TRBJ2-1, with no clear D. V was shortened by 5 bases and J by 9 bases, with 14 bases between the two germline ends. Germline V gene data show CDR1 as LNHDA and CDR2 as SQIVND (reference sequence). The CDR3 contains 13 residues. CDR3 coding DNA: TGTGCCAGTAGTCACAGTCCCGTCGGTGAGCAGTTCTTC. Protein sequence: CASSHSPVGEQFF.

This chain joins TRBV7-3 and TRBJ2-5; the D gene is possibly TRBD2 (5 bases). The ends were cut back, 2 bases at V and 1 base at J, with 11 bases in the middle. Germline assignment: CDR1 SGHTA and CDR2 FQGTGA. The CDR3 is 15 residues long. This CDR3 is CASSLDPGSQETQYF. CDR3 nucleotides: TGTGCCAGCAGCTTAGATCCGGGGAGCCAAGAGACCCAGTACTTC.

This chain uses TRBV11-2 with TRBJ1-4; a weak D match, TRBD1 (6 bases). V lost 5 bases and J 7 bases, leaving 17 bases between the germline ends. CDR1 and CDR2 (germline): SGHAT, FQNNGV. This CDR3 has 15 residues. As DNA, the CDR3 is TGTGCCAGCAGCCCCCGGCACAGGGAGGGTGAAAAACTGTTTTTT. This sequence encodes CASSPRHREGEKLFF.

The rearrangement links TRBV5-1 to TRBJ1-4, with D unclear. This CDR3 has 15 residues. The V gene's germline CDR1 is SGHRS and CDR2 YFSETQ. Trimming removed 0 bases at V and 2 bases at J, with 8 bases between. The CDR3 nucleotides read TGCGCCAGCAGCTTGGACGTCGGGACTAATGAAAAACTGTTTTTT. Translated, it gives CASSLDVGTNEKLFF.

Note on this clone: Relative to the germline gene, one junction end is altered; a read error may explain this. V is TRBV27 and J is TRBJ1-6; maybe TRBD1 (5 bases). This CDR3 spans 14 amino acids. Germline V gene sequence: CDR1 MNHEY, CDR2 SMNVEV (reference sequence). Here the CDR3 DNA reads TGTGCCAGCCGGGGGACGACTCCAACTTCATCCCTCCACTTT. Its protein is CASRGTTPTSSLHF.

The chain uses TRBV30 and TRBJ2-2, with 14 positions matching TRBD2. Germline V gene sequence: CDR1 GTSNPN, CDR2 SVGIG (reference sequence). The ends lost 0 bases at V and 7 bases at J; junction bases unmatched: 4. The CDR3 is made up of 16 amino acids. The CDR3 protein is CAWSVGGTSGSGELFF. CDR3 sequence (DNA): TGTGCCTGGAGTGTGGGGGGGACTAGCGGGAGCGGGGAGCTGTTTTTT.